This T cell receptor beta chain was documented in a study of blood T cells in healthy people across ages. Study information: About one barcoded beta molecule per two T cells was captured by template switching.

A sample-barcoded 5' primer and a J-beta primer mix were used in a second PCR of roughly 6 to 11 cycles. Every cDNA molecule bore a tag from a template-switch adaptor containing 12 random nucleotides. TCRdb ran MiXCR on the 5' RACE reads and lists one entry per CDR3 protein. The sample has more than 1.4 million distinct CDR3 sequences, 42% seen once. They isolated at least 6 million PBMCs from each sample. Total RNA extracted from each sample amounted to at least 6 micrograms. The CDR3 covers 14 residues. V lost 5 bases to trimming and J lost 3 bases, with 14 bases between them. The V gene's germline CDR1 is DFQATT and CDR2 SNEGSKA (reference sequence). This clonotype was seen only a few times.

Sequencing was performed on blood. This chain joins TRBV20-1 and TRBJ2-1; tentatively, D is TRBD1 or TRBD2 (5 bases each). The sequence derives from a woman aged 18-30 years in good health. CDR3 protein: CSAGRDRGYNEQFF. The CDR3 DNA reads TGCAGTGCTGGCCGGGACCGAGGCTACAATGAGCAGTTCTTC.